The clone carrying this T cell receptor (beta chain) came up many times. Its antigen is currently unknown. These data are taken from a study of metastatic and nonmetastatic thyroid tumors. Looking at the study overall: Across blood and tumor or nodule tissue, repertoires from malignant and benign thyroid patients were compared with one another. Whole-study findings and limits: Reported TCR beta diversity, measured in blood and tumor, was significantly higher for malignant thyroid tumors than for benign nodules.

Ahead of thyroid surgery, no patient had received treatment of any kind. Authors' processing steps: Clinicopathological groups supplied CDR3 differences that were used to build a distant-metastasis classifier for papillary thyroid cancer. TCRdb re-called the PCR reads with MiXCR. For this entry, the V and J calls and clone size follow TCRdb and not the study's own pipeline. Here the sample spans tens of thousands of clones, over 15% being singletons. This clonotype was obtained from a female donor with papillary thyroid cancer or a benign thyroid nodule (not recorded which). Some clones in this sample may be carry-over from other donors' samples. The specimen sequenced was blood.

This CDR3 is CASSLEGYTYEQYF. The CDR3 DNA follows: TGCGCCAGCAGCTTGGAAGGATACACCTACGAGCAGTACTTC. The rearrangement links TRBV5-1 to TRBJ2-7, with D unresolved. The CDR3 spans 14 residues. V lost 0 bases and J 2 bases, leaving 9 bases between the germline ends. Looked up from germline, CDR1 is SGHRS and CDR2 is YFSETQ. The entire variable domain, with the rest obtained from reference TRBV5-1 and TRBJ2-7, is as follows: KAGVTQTPRYLIKTRGQQVTLSCSPISGHRSVSWYQQTPGQGLQFLFEYFSETQRNKGNFPGRFSGRQFSNSRSEMNVSTLELGDSALYLCASSLEGYTYEQYFGPGTRLTVT.